The rows below give T cell receptor beta chains drawn from one sample of a study of cytomegalovirus exposure and HLA in healthy donors. Method: immunoSEQ multiplex PCR; TCRdb's copy keeps in-frame clones and lacks some. The data show around 200,000 clones, roughly 88% seen once. Material: PBMCs. The receptors here all came from a woman between 18 and 29 years old in good health and CMV-seronegative. Each CDR3 is given with its conserved first and last residue. Rows may omit the clone size; those that give it use once, few, many or a size class.

>TRBV15|once|TRBJ1-2
CATSGQGARGYGYTF
>TRBV27|-|TRBJ2-2
CASSLFRDRGAGELFF
>TRBV29-1|-|TRBJ1-1
CSPFRHRAFF
>TRBV10-3|-|TRBJ2-6
CAISESGRAGANVLTF
>TRBV29-1|-|TRBJ1-5
CSVATGRGQPQHF
>TRBV27|-|TRBJ2-2
CASSSGRRTGELFF
>TRBV7-2|-|TRBJ2-5
CASSLRHSGSLETQYF
>TRBV7-3|-|TRBJ1-2
CASSQSGGESTYTF
>TRBV28|-|TRBJ2-5
CASSRQGLQTQYF
>TRBV6-6|-|TRBJ1-1
CASFPAGRGEAFF
>TRBV9|-|TRBJ2-1
CASSLAGGVGEQFF
>TRBV2|-|TRBJ2-3
CASSQKTGVSTDTQYF